This T cell receptor beta chain was sequenced in a study of blood T cell repertoires in COVID-19. Looking at the study overall: From the United States, Italy and Spain came samples of acute and convalescent COVID-19. T cells, B-cell-depleted T cells, or PBMCs supplied cDNA or gDNA.

In the original processing: Amplification of reference gene primers was used by the study to estimate nucleated cell counts. Assay used: immunoSEQ multiplex PCR; TCRdb lists only in-frame clones, some missing. V and J calls and clone size are those listed in that table; D and trimming were worked out from the DNA. This sample has 150,000 to 200,000 clones, with approximately 85% found just once. The CDR3 extends over 15 amino acids. Germline V gene data show CDR1 as SNHLY and CDR2 as FYNNEI. Trimming removed 8 bases from V and 4 bases from J; junction bases left unmatched: 9. The receptor comes from a woman in her sixties with acute or convalescent COVID-19. This chain uses TRBV2 with TRBJ2-5; 11 nucleotides agree with TRBD2. Specimen: peripheral blood. CDR3 protein: CASVSGRAELETQYF. DNA of the CDR3: TGTGCCAGCGTTAGCGGGAGGGCGGAACTAGAGACCCAGTACTTC.